This T cell receptor beta chain emerged from a study of human T cells and chemical hapten exposure. Researchers extracted total RNA from unfractionated whole blood. CDR1 SGHVS and CDR2 FNYEAQ come from the germline V gene. V shed 8 bases, J shed 8 bases, and the junction held 16 bases outside the gene matches. The CDR3 contains 17 residues. TCRdb passed the 5' RACE reads through MiXCR, listing each CDR3 protein once. The sample has 130,000 or so distinct CDR3 sequences, 4.1% seen once. General study points: High-frequency TCRs, those above 1 in 1000, stayed the same after DPC sensitization.

This clonotype appeared many times. The antigen remains unidentified. The rearrangement links TRBV7-6 to TRBJ2-6, with 9 bases that match TRBD1. The TCR was taken from a female donor in good health. The DNA for the CDR3 is TGTGCCAGCCTGGGACAGGGCTCCACTCTTGTTACCAACGTCCTGACTTTC. Protein product: CASLGQGSTLVTNVLTF.